A selection of T cell receptor beta chains follows, all from one sample in a study of OX40 agonist ivuxolimab in advanced cancers. Data came from immunoSEQ multiplex PCR; TCRdb stores just in-frame clones and leaves some out. In the table there are about 82,000 clones, approximately 89% of which are singletons. Sample: CD4+ or CD8+ T cells sorted from blood, taken in a trial of the OX40 agonist ivuxolimab. The receptors shown here come from an adult with an advanced solid tumor such as melanoma, head and neck, liver or kidney cancer. Each CDR3 is given with its conserved first and last residue. Each record gives: J gene, clone size, V gene, CDR3 protein. The size field is filled for only some rows; it gives once, few, many or a size class.

j_call: TRBJ1-6; clone_size: NA; v_call: TRBV6-6; cdr3_aa: CASSPLASSYNSPLHF
j_call: TRBJ2-2; clone_size: NA; v_call: TRBV28; cdr3_aa: CASSSASGLAGVTGELFF
j_call: TRBJ1-4; clone_size: NA; v_call: TRBV4-1; cdr3_aa: CASSPFYGTTNEKLFF
j_call: TRBJ2-6; clone_size: NA; v_call: TRBV5-1; cdr3_aa: CASSSYRGGRLAGANVLTF
j_call: TRBJ2-3; clone_size: NA; v_call: TRBV6-5; cdr3_aa: CASSYGISSTDTQYF
j_call: TRBJ2-2; clone_size: NA; v_call: TRBV5-1; cdr3_aa: CASSPDSGFTGELFF
j_call: TRBJ2-2; clone_size: NA; v_call: TRBV29-1; cdr3_aa: CSVRRTALNTGELFF
j_call: TRBJ2-5; clone_size: NA; v_call: TRBV6-1; cdr3_aa: CASTSDRAQAGQQYF
j_call: TRBJ2-5; clone_size: NA; v_call: TRBV11-1; cdr3_aa: CASSPSGGYFRETQYF
j_call: TRBJ2-1; clone_size: once; v_call: TRBV2; cdr3_aa: CASSEGTGGYNEQFF
j_call: TRBJ1-6; clone_size: NA; v_call: TRBV6-1; cdr3_aa: CASSDPGQANSPLHF